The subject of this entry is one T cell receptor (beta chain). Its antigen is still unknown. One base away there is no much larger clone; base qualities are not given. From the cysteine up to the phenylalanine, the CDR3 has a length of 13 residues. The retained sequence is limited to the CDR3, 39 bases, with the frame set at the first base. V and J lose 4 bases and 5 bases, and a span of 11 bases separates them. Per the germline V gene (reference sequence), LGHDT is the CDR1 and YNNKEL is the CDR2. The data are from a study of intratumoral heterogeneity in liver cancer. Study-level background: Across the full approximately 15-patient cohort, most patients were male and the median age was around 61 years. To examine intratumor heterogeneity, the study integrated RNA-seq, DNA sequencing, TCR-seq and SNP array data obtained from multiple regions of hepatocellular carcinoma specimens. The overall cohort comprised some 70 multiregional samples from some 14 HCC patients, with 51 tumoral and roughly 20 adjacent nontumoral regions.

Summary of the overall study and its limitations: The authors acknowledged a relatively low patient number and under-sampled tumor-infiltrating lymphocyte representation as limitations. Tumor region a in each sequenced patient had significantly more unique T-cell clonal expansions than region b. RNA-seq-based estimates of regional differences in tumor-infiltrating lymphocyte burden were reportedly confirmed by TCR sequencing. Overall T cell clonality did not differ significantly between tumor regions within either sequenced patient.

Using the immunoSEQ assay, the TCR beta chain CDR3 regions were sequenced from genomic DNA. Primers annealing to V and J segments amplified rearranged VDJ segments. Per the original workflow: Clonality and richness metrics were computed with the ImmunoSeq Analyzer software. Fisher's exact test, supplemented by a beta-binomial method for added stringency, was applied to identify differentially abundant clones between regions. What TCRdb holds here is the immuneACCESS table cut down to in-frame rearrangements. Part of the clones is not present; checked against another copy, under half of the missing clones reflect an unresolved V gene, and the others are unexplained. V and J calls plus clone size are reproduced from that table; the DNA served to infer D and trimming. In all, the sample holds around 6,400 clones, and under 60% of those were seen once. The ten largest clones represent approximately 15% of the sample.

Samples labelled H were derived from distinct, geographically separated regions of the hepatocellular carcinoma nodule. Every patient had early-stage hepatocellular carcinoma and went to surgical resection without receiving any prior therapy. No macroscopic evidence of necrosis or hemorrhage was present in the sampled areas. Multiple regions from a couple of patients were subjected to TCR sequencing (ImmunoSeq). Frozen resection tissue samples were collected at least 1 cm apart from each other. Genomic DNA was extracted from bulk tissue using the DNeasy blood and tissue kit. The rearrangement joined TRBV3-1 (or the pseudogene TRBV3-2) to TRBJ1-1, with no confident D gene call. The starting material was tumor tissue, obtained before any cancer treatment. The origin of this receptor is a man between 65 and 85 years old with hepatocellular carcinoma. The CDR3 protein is CASSRTQWTEAFF. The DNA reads TGTGCCAGCAGCCGGACCCAGTGGACTGAAGCTTTCTTT.